This entry lists 18 T cell receptor beta chains sequenced from one sample in a study of cytomegalovirus exposure and HLA in healthy donors. With 60 Vbeta and 13 Jbeta primers, the PCR was carried out. Using immunoSEQ multiplex PCR, the repertoire was profiled, and TCRdb retains in-frame clones only, with some absent. The sample has around 100,000 clones, about 80% seen once. Sequencing was performed on PBMCs. Receptor source: a man aged 60 to 75 in good health and CMV-seropositive.

The chain joins TRBV5-1 to TRBJ2-3; 14 bases match TRBD2. There are 18 residues in the CDR3. Germline CDR1 SGHRS, CDR2 YFSETQ. The V gene end was trimmed by 4 bases and the J gene end by 3 bases; junction bases not matched to a gene: 10. This CDR3 reads CASSATSGGAISTDTQYF. The CDR3 nucleotides read TGCGCCAGCAGCGCGACTAGCGGGGGGGCCATTAGTACAGATACGCAGTATTTT.

The chain recombines TRBV7-9 with TRBJ2-7; TRBD2 agrees at 7 bases. Germline CDR1 SEHNR, CDR2 FQNEAQ (reference sequence). The trim removed 3 bases at V and 2 bases at J, leaving 7 bases unmatched. The CDR3 is 15 residues long. The CDR3 spells CASSFQGAGAYEQYF. In nucleotides, the CDR3 is TGTGCCAGCAGCTTTCAAGGGGCGGGGGCCTACGAGCAGTACTTC. The full variable domain, in which reference TRBV7-9 and TRBJ2-7 provide the parts outside the CDR3, is DTGVSQNPRHKITKRGQNVTFRCDPISEHNRLYWYRQTLGQGPEFLTYFQNEAQLEKSRLLSDRFSAERPKGSFSTLEIQRTEQGDSAMYLCASSFQGAGAYEQYFGPGTRLTVT.

This clone was seen a few times. The gene calls are TRBV18 and TRBJ2-4; 7 nucleotides align to TRBD1. This CDR3 contains 11 residues. The germline V gene encodes CDR1 KGHSH and CDR2 LQKENI. The ends lost 4 bases at V and 12 bases at J; junction bases unmatched: 3. DNA for the CDR3: TGTGCCAGCTCACTACAGGGGAATCAGTACTTC. Protein product: CASSLQGNQYF.

V and J are TRBV18 and TRBJ1-1; 8 bases line up with TRBD1. Germline CDR1 KGHSH, CDR2 LQKENI. The CDR3 is 14 residues long. The V gene end was trimmed by 4 bases and the J gene end by 7 bases; junction bases not matched to a gene: 8. The CDR3 DNA reads as TGTGCCAGCTCACTGCAGGGGGCGCGAGGTGAAGCTTTCTTT. This gives the protein CASSLQGARGEAFF.

This clone was detected once. The chain employs TRBV5-1 and TRBJ2-1; D is perhaps TRBD2 (6 bases). The germline CDR1 and CDR2 sequences are SGHRS and YFSETQ. V gave up 2 bases and J gave up 9 bases, with 12 bases separating them. The CDR3 loop spans 13 amino acids. The CDR3 bases are TGCGCCAGCAGCTTCGGTCAGGAGGGTGAGCAGTTCTTC. It yields the protein CASSFGQEGEQFF.

The chain recombines TRBV5-4 with TRBJ2-3, with D possibly being TRBD1 (6 bases). Germline CDR1 and CDR2: SGHNT and YYREEE (reference sequence). This CDR3 contains 14 residues. Trimming removed 3 bases at V and 2 bases at J, with 10 bases between. CDR3 in DNA: TGTGCCAGCAGCTATAGGACAGACACAGATACGCAGTATTTT. Its protein is CASSYRTDTDTQYF.

V usage is TRBV7-2 and J usage is TRBJ1-2; a weak D match, TRBD1 (5 bases). V lost 1 base, J lost 8 bases, and 17 bases lay in between. The CDR3 extends over 15 amino acids. Germline assignment: CDR1 SGHTA and CDR2 FQGNSA. The CDR3 nucleotides are TGTGCCAGCAGCTTAGAAGTCAGGGCCGTTAGAGGCTACACCTTC. Its translation: CASSLEVRAVRGYTF.

The chain links TRBV25-1 to TRBJ2-1; TRBD1 matches 10 bases. The CDR3 is 15 residues long. Germline CDR1 and CDR2: MGHDK and SYGVNS. V gave up 5 bases and J gave up 5 bases; unmatched junction bases: 6. The CDR3 sequence: CASSSTGQGNNEQFF. The CDR3 DNA reads TGTGCCAGCAGTTCAACGGGACAGGGGAACAATGAGCAGTTCTTC.

Only one count was recorded for this clone. The chain joins TRBV5-1 to TRBJ2-7; the D gene is possibly TRBD1 (6 bases). The CDR3 length is 14 residues. Trimming stripped 3 bases from V and 0 bases from J, with 10 bases between. Per germline, CDR1 SGHRS and CDR2 YFSETQ. CDR3 protein: CASSYDRSSYEQYF. CDR3 nucleotide sequence: TGCGCCAGCAGCTATGACAGGAGCTCCTACGAGCAGTACTTC.

J is TRBJ1-1 and V is TRBV5-1, with D hard to call. Germline CDR1 is SGHRS and CDR2 is YFSETQ. Trimming shortened V by 1 base and J by 0 bases, and 13 bases separated the two germline ends. The CDR3 totals 16 residues. CDR3 region: CASSLLFGGMNTEAFF. The CDR3 region has the DNA TGCGCCAGCAGCTTGTTATTCGGAGGGATGAACACTGAAGCTTTCTTT.

The rearrangement uses TRBV5-4 and TRBJ1-1; the D is unclear. The CDR3 has 20 amino acids. Germline CDR1 SGHNT, CDR2 YYREEE (reference sequence). The V end was cut by 1 base, the J end by 3 bases, with 28 bases between. CDR3 sequence (DNA): TGTGCCAGCAGCTTGCCGACCGGTCTTCGAGGTTTTTTGTCGGACACTGAAGCTTTCTTT. Translated, it gives CASSLPTGLRGFLSDTEAFF.

Remarks on this clone: One end of the junction is discordant with germline, which a read error may explain. The genes are TRBV5-1 and TRBJ1-2; 9 nucleotides agree with TRBD1. The germline CDR1 and CDR2 sequences are SGHRS and YFSETQ. The CDR3 loop spans 14 amino acids. The CDR3 is CASSRTGEIYGHTF. CDR3 coding DNA: TGCGCCAGCAGCCGGACAGGGGAGATCTATGGCCACACCTTC.

The V call is TRBV29-1, the J call TRBJ1-1; 7 nucleotides match TRBD1. CDR3 size: 12 residues. Trimming at V came to 8 bases and at J to 2 bases, leaving 5 bases not matched to a gene. CDR1 SQVTM and CDR2 ANQGSEA come from the germline V gene. As DNA, the CDR3 is TGCAGCTTCCGGACAGGAAACACTGAAGCTTTCTTT. It yields the protein CSFRTGNTEAFF.

The rearrangement joins TRBV18 to TRBJ2-7; 9 bases are a match to TRBD1. Trimming took 2 bases from V and 7 from J; bases not matched to a gene: 9. From germline, CDR1 is KGHSH and CDR2 LQKENI. This CDR3 has 15 residues. CDR3 loop: CASSPLGGTGQEQYF. In nucleotides, the CDR3 is TGTGCCAGCTCACCATTAGGGGGGACAGGGCAGGAGCAGTACTTC.

The chain combines TRBV5-1 with TRBJ2-2; TRBD1 matches at 10 bases. The CDR3 loop spans 16 amino acids. V lost 4 bases, J lost 4 bases, and 7 bases stayed unmatched. Germline values: CDR1 SGHRS, CDR2 YFSETQ. The CDR3 loop is CASSPRQGARTGELFF. The CDR3 DNA reads as TGCGCCAGCAGCCCGAGACAGGGGGCTCGCACCGGGGAGCTGTTTTTT.

This clone was detected only once. This sequence joins TRBV5-1 and TRBJ2-2; perhaps TRBD2 as D (5 bases). The V and J ends lost 4 bases and 6 bases respectively, with 7 bases between them. The germline V gene has CDR1 SGHRS and CDR2 YFSETQ. The CDR3 is 12 residues long. The CDR3 loop is CASSEGPGELFF. The DNA for the CDR3 is TGCGCCAGCAGCGAGGGTCCCGGGGAGCTGTTTTTT.

This sequence joins TRBV12-5 and TRBJ2-2; maybe TRBD1 (6 bases). The CDR3 runs to 15 residues. V lost 3 bases to trimming and J lost 2 bases, with 10 bases between them. Germline V gives CDR1 LGHNT, CDR2 FRNRAP. The CDR3 reads CASGLGGSNTGELFF. In DNA, the CDR3 is TGTGCTAGTGGTTTAGGGGGTAGTAACACCGGGGAGCTGTTTTTT. Variable domain in full (rest from reference TRBV12-5 and TRBJ2-2): DARVTQTPRHKVTEMGQEVTMRCQPILGHNTVFWYRQTMMQGLELLAYFRNRAPLDDSGMPKDRFSAEMPDATLATLKIQPSEPRDSAVYFCASGLGGSNTGELFFGEGSRLTVL.

V gene TRBV6-6 combines with J gene TRBJ2-1; 10 positions agree with TRBD1. From germline, CDR1 is MNHNY and CDR2 SVGAGI (reference sequence). CDR3 length: 14 residues. Trimming at V came to 7 bases and at J to 7 bases, leaving 7 bases not matched to a gene. CDR3 protein: CASTRDRGLNEQFF. DNA for the CDR3: TGTGCCAGCACCCGGGACAGGGGTCTTAATGAGCAGTTCTTC.